This entry is about one TCR beta chain. The record originates from a study of resident and recirculating memory T cells in vitiligo. Data came from immunoSEQ multiplex PCR; TCRdb stores just in-frame clones and leaves some out. The sample comprises about 42,000 clones, around 90% of which are singletons, and 4.5% rests with the top ten. The CDR3 extends over 13 amino acids. Germline loops: CDR1 SGHDT, CDR2 YYEEEE. The V gene lost 4 bases and the J gene lost 13 bases, with 20 bases spanning the gap. V and J are TRBV5-6 and TRBJ1-2, with D tentatively TRBD1 (5 bases). Sequencing was carried out using blood. This TCR derives from a male donor with vitiligo. Here the CDR3 DNA reads TGTGCCAGCAGCCCCCGTGGCAGGGAACCTTTCACCTTC. This codes for CASSPRGREPFTF. The full variable domain, its missing parts supplied by reference TRBV5-6 and TRBJ1-2, is DAGVTQSPTHLIKTRGQQVTLRCSPKSGHDTVSWYQQALGQGPQFIFQYYEEEERQRGNFPDRFSGHQFPNYSSELNVNALLLGDSALYLCASSPRGREPFTFGSGTRLTVV.